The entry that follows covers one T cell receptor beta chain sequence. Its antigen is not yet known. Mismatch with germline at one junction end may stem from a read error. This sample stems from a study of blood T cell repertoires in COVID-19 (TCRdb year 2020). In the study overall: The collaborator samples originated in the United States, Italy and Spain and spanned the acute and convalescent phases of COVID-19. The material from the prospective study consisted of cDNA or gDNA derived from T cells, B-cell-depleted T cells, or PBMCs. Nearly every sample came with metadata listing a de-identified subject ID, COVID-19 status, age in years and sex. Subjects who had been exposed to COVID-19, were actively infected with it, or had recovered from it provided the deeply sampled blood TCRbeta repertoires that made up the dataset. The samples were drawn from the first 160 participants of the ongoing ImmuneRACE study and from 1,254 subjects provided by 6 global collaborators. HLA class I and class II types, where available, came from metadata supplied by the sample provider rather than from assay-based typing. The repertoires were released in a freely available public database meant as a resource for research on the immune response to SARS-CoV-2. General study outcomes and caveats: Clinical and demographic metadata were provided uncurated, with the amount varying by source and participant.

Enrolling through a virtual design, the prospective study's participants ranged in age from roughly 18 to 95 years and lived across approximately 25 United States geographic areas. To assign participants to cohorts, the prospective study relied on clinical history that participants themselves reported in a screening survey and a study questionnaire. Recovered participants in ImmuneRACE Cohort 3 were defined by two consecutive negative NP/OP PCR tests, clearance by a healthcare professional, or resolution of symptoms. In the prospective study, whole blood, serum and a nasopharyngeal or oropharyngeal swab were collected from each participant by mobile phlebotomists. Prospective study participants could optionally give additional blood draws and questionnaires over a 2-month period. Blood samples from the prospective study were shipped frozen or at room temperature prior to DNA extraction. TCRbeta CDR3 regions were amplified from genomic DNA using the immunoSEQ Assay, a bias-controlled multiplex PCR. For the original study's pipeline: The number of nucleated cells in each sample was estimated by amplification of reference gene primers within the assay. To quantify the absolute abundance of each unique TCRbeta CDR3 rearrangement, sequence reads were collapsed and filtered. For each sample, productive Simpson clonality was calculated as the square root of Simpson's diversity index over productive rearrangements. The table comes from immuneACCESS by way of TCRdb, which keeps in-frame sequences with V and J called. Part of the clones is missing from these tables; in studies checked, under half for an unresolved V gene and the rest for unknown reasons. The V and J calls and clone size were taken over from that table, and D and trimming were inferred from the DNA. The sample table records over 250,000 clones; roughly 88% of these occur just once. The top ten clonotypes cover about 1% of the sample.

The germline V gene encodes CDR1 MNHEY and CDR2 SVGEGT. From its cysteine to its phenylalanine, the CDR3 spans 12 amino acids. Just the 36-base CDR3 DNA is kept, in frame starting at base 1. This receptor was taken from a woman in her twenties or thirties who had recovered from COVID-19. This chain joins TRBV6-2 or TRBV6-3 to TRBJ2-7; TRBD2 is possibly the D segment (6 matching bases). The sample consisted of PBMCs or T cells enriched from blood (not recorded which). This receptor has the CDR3 CASSYSNAGRIF. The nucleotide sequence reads TGTGCCAGCAGTTACTCGAACGCGGGACGTATCTTC.